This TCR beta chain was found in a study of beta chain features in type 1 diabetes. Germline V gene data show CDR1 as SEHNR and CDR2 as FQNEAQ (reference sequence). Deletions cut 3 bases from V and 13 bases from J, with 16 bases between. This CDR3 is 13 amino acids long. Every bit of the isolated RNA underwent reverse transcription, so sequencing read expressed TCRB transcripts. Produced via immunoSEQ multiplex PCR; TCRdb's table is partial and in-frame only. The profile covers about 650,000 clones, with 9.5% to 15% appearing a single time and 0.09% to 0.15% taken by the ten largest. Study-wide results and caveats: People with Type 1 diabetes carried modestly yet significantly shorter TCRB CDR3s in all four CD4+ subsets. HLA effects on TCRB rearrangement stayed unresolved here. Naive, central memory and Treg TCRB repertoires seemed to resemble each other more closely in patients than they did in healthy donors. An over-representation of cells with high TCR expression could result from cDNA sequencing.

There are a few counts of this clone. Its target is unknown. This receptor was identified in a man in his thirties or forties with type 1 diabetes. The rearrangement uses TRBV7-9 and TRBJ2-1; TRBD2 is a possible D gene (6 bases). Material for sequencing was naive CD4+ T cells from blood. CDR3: CASSLEQVADQFF. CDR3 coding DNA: TGTGCCAGCAGCTTGGAGCAAGTAGCGGATCAGTTCTTC.